The present T cell receptor (beta chain) was sequenced within a study of T cell repertoires in cytomegalovirus infection. Each CDR3 protein is one row after TCRdb ran MiXCR on the reads. The sample has a few hundred thousand distinct CDR3 sequences, under 20% seen once. This sequence originates from a human donor in good health (CMV status not recorded). Some clones in this sample may be carry-over from other donors' samples. Sequenced sample: PBMCs.

CDR3: CASILYEGLSTDTQYF. The CDR3 DNA follows: TGTGCCAGCATCCTATATGAGGGACTGAGCACAGATACGCAGTATTTT. The chain combines TRBV2 with TRBJ2-3; possibly TRBD2 for D (6 bases). Trimming took off 7 bases at V and 0 bases at J, with 17 bases between the two ends. Germline V gives CDR1 SNHLY, CDR2 FYNNEI. CDR3 size: 16 residues. Variable domain in full (rest from reference TRBV2 and TRBJ2-3): EPEVTQTPSHQVTQMGQEVILRCVPISNHLYFYWYRQILGQKVEFLVSFYNNEISEKSEIFDDQFSVERPDGSNFTLKIRSTKLEDSAMYFCASILYEGLSTDTQYFGPGTRLTVL.